This T cell receptor beta chain was sequenced during a study of siplizumab effects on memory and regulatory T cells. The study's findings and limits: Among sequences traceable to unstimulated CD4+ memory cells, alloreactive ones were significantly reduced by siplizumab. Naive T cells appeared more diverse than memory cells and seemed to be major alloresponse contributors.

The CDR3 totals 16 residues. Looked up from germline, CDR1 is SGHTA and CDR2 is FQGNSA. J lost 7 bases, V lost 2 bases, and 8 bases had no gene match. As to this clone: Its specificity is unknown.

Produced via immunoSEQ multiplex PCR; TCRdb's table is partial and in-frame only. The table lists about 97,000 clones, 80% to 95% of them singletons. The clonotype was recovered from a human donor in good health. The chain uses TRBV7-2 and TRBJ2-1; 10 nucleotides align to TRBD2. The source material was CD4+ T cells sorted from blood. DNA of the CDR3: TGTGCCAGCAGCTTAAGAGCGGGAGGGCTAGGAAATGAGCAGTTCTTC. It codes for CASSLRAGGLGNEQFF.